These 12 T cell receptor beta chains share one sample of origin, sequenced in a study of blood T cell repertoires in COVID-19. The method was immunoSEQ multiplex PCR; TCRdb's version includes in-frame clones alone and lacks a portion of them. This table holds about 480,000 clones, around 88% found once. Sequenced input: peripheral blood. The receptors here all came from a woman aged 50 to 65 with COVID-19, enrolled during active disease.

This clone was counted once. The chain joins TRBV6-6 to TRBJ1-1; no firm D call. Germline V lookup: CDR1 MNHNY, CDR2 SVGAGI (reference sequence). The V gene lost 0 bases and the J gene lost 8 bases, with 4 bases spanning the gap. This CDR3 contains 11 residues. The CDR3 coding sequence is TGTGCCAGCAGTTACTCCGTAGAAGCTTTCTTT. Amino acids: CASSYSVEAFF.

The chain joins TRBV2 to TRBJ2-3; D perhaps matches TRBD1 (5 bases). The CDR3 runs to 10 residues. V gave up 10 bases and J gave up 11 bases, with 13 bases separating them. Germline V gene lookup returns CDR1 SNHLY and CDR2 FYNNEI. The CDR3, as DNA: TGTGCCACCGGACAATGGGAGCAGTATTTT. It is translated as CATGQWEQYF.

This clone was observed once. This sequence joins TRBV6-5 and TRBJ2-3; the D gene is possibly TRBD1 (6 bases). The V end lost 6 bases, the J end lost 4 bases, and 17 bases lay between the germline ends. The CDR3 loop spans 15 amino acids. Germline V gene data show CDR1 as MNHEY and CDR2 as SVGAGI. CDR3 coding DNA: TGTGCCAGCAGGCGACGAGGGGGTGGAGCAGATACGCAGTATTTT. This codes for CASRRRGGGADTQYF.

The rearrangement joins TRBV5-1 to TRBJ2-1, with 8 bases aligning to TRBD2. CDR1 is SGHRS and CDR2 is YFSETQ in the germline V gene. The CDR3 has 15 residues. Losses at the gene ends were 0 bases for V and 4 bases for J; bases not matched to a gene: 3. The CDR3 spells CASSLAGGDYNEQFF. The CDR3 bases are TGCGCCAGCAGCTTGGCGGGGGGGGATTACAATGAGCAGTTCTTC.

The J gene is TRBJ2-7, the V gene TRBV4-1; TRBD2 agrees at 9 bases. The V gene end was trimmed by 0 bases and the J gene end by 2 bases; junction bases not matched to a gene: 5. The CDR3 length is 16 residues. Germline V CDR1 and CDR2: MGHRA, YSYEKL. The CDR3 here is CASSQDLAGSTYEQYF. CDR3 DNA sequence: TGCGCCAGCAGCCAAGATCTAGCGGGGAGTACCTACGAGCAGTACTTC.

The CDR3 spells CASSESGGGRGEKLFF. The CDR3 nucleotides read TGCGCCAGCAGTGAGTCCGGGGGGGGCCGTGGTGAAAAACTGTTTTTT. The rearrangement joins TRBV10-1 to TRBJ1-4; perhaps TRBD1 as D (6 bases). Germline V gene sequence: CDR1 WNHNN, CDR2 SYGVQD (reference sequence). V was shortened by 0 bases and J by 7 bases, with 15 bases between the two germline ends. The CDR3 runs to 16 residues.

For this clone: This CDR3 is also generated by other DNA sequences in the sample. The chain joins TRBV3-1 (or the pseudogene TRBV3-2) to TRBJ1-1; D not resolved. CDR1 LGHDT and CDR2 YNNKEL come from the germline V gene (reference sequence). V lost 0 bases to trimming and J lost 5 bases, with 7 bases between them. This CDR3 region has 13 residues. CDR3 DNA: TGTGCCAGCAGCCAAGATAGAAATACTGAAGCTTTCTTT. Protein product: CASSQDRNTEAFF.

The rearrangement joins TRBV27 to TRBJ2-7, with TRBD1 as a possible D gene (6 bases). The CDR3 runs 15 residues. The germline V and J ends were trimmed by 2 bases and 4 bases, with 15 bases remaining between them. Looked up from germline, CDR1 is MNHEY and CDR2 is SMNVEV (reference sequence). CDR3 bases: TGTGCCAGCAGTTTAGGGGGCCTCTTGGGGTACGAGCAGTACTTC. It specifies CASSLGGLLGYEQYF.

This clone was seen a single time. The CDR3: CASSQDQRDRGYTF. DNA of the CDR3: TGCGCCAGCAGCCAAGATCAGAGGGATCGTGGCTACACCTTC. The chain is built from TRBV4-1 and TRBJ1-2; D gene unclear. The V and J ends lost 0 bases and 7 bases respectively, with 12 bases between them. CDR3 length: 14 amino acids. Per the germline V gene, CDR1 is MGHRA and CDR2 is YSYEKL.

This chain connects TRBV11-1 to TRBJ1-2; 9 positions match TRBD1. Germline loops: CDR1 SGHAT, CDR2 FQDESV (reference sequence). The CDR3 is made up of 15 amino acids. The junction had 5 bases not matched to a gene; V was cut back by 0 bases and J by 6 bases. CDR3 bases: TGTGCCAGCAGCTTAGCCCCGGGACAGGGTAATGGCTACACCTTC. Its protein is CASSLAPGQGNGYTF.

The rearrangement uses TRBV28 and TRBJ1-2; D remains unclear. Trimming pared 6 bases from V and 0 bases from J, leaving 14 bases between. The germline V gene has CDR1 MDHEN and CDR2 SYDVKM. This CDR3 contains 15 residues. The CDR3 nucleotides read TGTGCCAGCAGCCCCCCCGACCGGGCTAACTATGGCTACACCTTC. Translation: CASSPPDRANYGYTF.

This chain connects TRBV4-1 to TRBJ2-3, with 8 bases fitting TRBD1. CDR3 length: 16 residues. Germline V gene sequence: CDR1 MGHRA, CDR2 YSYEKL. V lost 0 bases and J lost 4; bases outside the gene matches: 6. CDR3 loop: CASSQETGVGSDTQYF. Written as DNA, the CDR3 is TGCGCCAGCAGCCAAGAGACAGGGGTAGGGTCAGATACGCAGTATTTT.